This T cell receptor beta chain comes out of a study of siplizumab effects on memory and regulatory T cells. Findings and caveats of the study: Siplizumab significantly lowered the alloreactive sequences that could be traced to unstimulated CD4+ memory cells.

Each sample contributed around 10^5 TCR templates to the assay. TCRdb keeps only in-frame clones here, not all; method: immunoSEQ multiplex PCR. The profile shows around 110,000 clones, about 94% of them singletons. On this clone: The antigen is unknown.

J lost 7 bases, V lost 7 bases, and 7 bases had no gene match. This CDR3 is 14 amino acids long. Germline V gives CDR1 SGHTA, CDR2 FQGNSA. The V and J genes are TRBV7-2 and TRBJ1-6; TRBD1 agrees at 7 bases. The specimen sequenced was non-Treg CD4+ T cells sorted from blood. The sequence was collected from a human donor in good health. The CDR3 DNA is TGTGCCAGCAAACCCGGGACAGTGAATTCACCCCTCCACTTT. Translated: CASKPGTVNSPLHF.